The rows below give T cell receptor beta chains drawn from one sample of a study of CD8+CD57+ T cells in acquired aplastic anemia. TCRdb re-called the reads through MiXCR, storing one row per CDR3 protein. Among approximately 130,000 distinct CDR3 sequences, less than 50% were seen once, and the ten largest hold over 2%. Sequencing input: sorted CD4+, CD8+, or CD8+CD57+ T cells (not recorded which) from PBMCs. The receptors come from a human donor with aplastic anemia. Both conserved end residues are part of each CDR3. Each record gives: clone size, V gene, J gene, D gene, CDR3 protein, CDR3 DNA. The D gene is left open where the match is weak. The size field is filled for only some rows; it gives once, few, many or a size class.

>many|TRBV29-1|TRBJ2-7|.
CSVEERTGMTIEQYF
TGCAGCGTTGAAGAGAGAACAGGCATGACGATCGAGCAGTACTTC
>few|TRBV27|TRBJ2-1|.
CASSFRAGGGNEQFF
TGTGCCAGCAGTTTTAGGGCAGGGGGGGGAAATGAGCAGTTCTTC
>.|TRBV20-1|TRBJ1-5|.
CSARDRGVFNQPQHF
TGCAGTGCTAGAGACAGAGGGGTGTTCAATCAGCCCCAGCATTTT
>.|TRBV10-2|TRBJ1-2|TRBD1
CASSDLVTGGLNYGYTF
TGCGCCAGCAGTGACCTCGTAACAGGGGGCCTCAACTATGGCTACACCTTC
>few|TRBV7-8|TRBJ1-1|.
CASSLAEGVENEAFF
TGTGCCAGCAGCTTAGCAGAGGGGGTGGAAAATGAAGCTTTCTTT
>.|TRBV4-2|TRBJ1-1|.
CASSQDLRGGTGAFF
TGTGCCAGCAGCCAAGATCTCAGGGGAGGTACTGGAGCTTTCTTT
>.|TRBV7-6|TRBJ1-6|.
CASSGVNSPLHF
TGTGCCAGCAGTGGAGTTAATTCACCCCTCCACTTT
>once|TRBV9|TRBJ2-6|.
CASSVDVLTF
TGTGCCAGCAGCGTAGACGTCCTGACTTTC
>once|TRBV10-3|TRBJ1-4|.
CAISERGATNEKLFF
TGTGCCATCAGTGAACGGGGGGCAACTAATGAAAAACTGTTTTTT
>.|TRBV10-3|TRBJ2-6|.
CAISESILGSKANVLTF
TGTGCCATCAGTGAGTCTATTCTCGGGTCTAAGGCCAACGTCCTGACTTTC
>.|TRBV5-1|TRBJ1-1|.
CASSLSWGTEAFF
TGCGCCAGCAGCTTGTCATGGGGAACTGAAGCTTTCTTT
>.|TRBV29-1|TRBJ1-5|.
CSVEMGEGMGSNQPQHF
TGCAGCGTTGAAATGGGGGAAGGGATGGGCAGCAATCAGCCCCAGCATTTT
>.|TRBV15|TRBJ1-2|.
CATSSLEGLGYTF
TGTGCCACCAGCAGCTTAGAAGGGCTGGGCTACACCTTC
>many|TRBV10-3|TRBJ2-7|TRBD1
CAISEKQGAAGEQYF
TGTGCCATCAGCGAAAAACAGGGGGCGGCGGGCGAGCAGTACTTC
>many|TRBV2|TRBJ1-2|TRBD1
CASGGQGTSF
TGTGCCAGCGGGGGACAGGGAACCTCCTTC
>many|TRBV5-1|TRBJ1-1|TRBD1
CASSYEQGTGTEAFF
TGCGCCAGCAGCTACGAACAGGGGACAGGCACTGAAGCTTTCTTT
>many|TRBV12-5|TRBJ2-7|.
CASGLQGGEQYF
TGTGCTAGTGGTCTACAGGGAGGAGAGCAGTACTTC